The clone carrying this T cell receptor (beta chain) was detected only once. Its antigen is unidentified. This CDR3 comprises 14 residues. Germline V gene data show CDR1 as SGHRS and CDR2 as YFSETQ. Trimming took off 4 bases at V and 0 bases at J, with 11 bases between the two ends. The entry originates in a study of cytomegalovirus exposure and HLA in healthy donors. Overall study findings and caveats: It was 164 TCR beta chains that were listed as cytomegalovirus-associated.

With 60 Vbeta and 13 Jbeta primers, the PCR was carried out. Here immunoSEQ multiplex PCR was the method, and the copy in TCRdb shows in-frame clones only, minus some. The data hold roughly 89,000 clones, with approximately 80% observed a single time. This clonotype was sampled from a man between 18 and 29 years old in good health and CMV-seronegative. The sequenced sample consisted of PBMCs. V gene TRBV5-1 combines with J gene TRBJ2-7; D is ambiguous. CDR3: CASSEAFSSYEQYF. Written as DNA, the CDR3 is TGCGCCAGCAGCGAGGCCTTTTCCTCCTACGAGCAGTACTTC.